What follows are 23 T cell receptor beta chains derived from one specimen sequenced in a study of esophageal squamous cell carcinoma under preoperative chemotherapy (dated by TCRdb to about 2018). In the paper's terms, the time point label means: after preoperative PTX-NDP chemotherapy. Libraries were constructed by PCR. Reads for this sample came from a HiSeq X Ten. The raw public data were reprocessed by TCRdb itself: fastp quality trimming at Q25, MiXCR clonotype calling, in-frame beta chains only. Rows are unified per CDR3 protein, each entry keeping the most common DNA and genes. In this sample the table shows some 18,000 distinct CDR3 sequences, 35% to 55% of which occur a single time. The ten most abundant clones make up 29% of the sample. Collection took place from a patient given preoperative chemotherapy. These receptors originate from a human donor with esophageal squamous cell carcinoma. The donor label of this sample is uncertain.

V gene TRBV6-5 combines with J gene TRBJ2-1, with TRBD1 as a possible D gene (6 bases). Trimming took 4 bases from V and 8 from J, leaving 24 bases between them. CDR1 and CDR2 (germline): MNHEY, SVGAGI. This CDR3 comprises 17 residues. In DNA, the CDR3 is TGTGCCAGCAGTTCCCCGTCCAGGGGATCCTGGGGCTATGAGCAGTTCTTC. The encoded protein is CASSSPSRGSWGYEQFF.

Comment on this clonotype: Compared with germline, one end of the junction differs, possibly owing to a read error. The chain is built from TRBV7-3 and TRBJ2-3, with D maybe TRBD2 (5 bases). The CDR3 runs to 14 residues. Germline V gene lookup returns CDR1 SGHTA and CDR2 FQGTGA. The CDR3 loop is CAGSGASRTDTQYF. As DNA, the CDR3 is TGTGCGGGGAGCGGTGCCTCCCGCACAGATACCCAGTACTTT.

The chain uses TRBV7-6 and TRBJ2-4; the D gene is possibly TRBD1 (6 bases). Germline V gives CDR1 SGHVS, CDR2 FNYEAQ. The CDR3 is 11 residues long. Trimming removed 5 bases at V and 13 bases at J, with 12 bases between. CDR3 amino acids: CASSTGNEQYF. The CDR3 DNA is TGTGCCAGCAGCACAGGGAATGAGCAGTACTTC. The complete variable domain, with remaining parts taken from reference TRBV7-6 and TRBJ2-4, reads GAGVSQSPRYKVTKRGQDVALRCDPISGHVSLYWYRQALGQGPEFLTYFNYEAQQDKSGLPNDRFSAERPEGSISTLTIQRTEQRDSAMYRCASSTGNEQYFGAGTRLSVL.

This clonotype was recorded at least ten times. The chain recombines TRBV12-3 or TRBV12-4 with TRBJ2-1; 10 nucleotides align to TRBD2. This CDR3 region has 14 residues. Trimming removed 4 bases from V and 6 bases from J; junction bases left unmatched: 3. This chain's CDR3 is CASSWTSGSNEQFF. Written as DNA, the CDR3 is TGTGCCAGCAGTTGGACTAGCGGTTCCAATGAGCAGTTCTTC.

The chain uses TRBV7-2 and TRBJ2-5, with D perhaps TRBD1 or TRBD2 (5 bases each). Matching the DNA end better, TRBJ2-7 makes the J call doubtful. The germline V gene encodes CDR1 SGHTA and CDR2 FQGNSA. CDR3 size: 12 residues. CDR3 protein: CASSRGVYEQYF. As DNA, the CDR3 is TGTGCCAGCAGCCGGGGCGTTTACGAGCAGTACTTC.

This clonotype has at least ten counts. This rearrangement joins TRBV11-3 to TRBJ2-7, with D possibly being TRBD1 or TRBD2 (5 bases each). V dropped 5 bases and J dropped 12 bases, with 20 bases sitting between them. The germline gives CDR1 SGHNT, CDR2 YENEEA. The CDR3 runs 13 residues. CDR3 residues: CASSPERAGHPYF. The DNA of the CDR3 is TGTGCCAGCAGCCCTGAGAGGGCAGGGCATCCGTACTTC.

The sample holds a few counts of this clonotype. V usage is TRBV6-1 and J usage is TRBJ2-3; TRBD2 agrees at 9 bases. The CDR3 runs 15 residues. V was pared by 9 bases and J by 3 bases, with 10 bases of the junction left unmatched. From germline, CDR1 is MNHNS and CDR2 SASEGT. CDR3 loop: CASQMGLARTDTQYF. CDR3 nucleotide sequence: TGTGCCAGTCAGATGGGACTAGCAAGAACAGATACGCAGTATTTT.

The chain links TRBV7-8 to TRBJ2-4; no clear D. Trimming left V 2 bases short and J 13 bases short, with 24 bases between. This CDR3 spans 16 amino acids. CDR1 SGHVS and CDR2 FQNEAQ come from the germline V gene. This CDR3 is CASSLLARWTTNTQYF. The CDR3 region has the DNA TGTGCCAGCAGCTTACTGGCGCGATGGACGACAAATACGCAGTACTTC.

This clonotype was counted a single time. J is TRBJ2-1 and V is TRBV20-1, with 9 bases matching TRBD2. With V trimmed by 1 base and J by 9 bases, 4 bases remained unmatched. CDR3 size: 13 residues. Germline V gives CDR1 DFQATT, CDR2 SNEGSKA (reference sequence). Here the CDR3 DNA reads TGCAGTGCTAGAGTAGCGGGAGTGGTTGAGCAGTTCTTC. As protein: CSARVAGVVEQFF.

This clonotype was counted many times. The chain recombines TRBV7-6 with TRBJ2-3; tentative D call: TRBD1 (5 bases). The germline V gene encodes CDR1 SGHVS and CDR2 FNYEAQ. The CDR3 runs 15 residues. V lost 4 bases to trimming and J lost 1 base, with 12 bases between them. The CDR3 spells CASSSGARGTDTQYF. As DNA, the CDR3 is TGTGCCAGCAGCTCAGGAGCCAGGGGCACAGATACGCAGTATTTT.

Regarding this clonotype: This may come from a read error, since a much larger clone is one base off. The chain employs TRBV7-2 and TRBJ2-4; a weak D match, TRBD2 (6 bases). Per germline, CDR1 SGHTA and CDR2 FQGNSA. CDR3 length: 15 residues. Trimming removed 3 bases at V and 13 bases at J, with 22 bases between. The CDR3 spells CASSFPGSGVDEQYF. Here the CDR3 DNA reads TGTGCCAGCAGCTTTCCCGGCTCGGGGGTGGATGAGCAGTACTTC.

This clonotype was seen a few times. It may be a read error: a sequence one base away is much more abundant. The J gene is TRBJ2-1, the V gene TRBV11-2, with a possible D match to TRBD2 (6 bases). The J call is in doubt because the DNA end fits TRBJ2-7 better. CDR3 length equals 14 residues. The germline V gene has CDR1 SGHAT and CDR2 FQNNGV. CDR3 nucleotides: TGTGCCAGCAGCTTATCCGGGACTGGCAATGAGCAGTACTTC. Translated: CASSLSGTGNEQYF.

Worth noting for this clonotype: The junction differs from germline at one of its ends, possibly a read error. The CDR3 DNA sequence: TGTGCCAGCAGGTTAAGAGCCAAAAACACTCAGTATTTC. Its protein product is CASRLRAKNTQYF. The gene calls are TRBV7-3 and TRBJ2-4; no definite D call. Looked up from germline, CDR1 is SGHTA and CDR2 is FQGTGA. The CDR3 has 13 residues.

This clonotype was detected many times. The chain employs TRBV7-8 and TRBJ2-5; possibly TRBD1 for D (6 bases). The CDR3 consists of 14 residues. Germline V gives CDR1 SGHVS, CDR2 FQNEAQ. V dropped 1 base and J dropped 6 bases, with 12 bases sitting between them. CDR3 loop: CASSLVGQFKTQYF. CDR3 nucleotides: TGTGCCAGCAGCTTAGTAGGACAGTTCAAGACCCAGTACTTC. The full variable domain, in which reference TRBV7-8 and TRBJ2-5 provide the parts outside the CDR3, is GAGVSQSPRYKVAKRGQDVALRCDPISGHVSLFWYQQALGQGPEFLTYFQNEAQLDKSGLPSDRFFAERPEGSVSTLKIQRTQQEDSAVYLCASSLVGQFKTQYFGPGTRLLVL.

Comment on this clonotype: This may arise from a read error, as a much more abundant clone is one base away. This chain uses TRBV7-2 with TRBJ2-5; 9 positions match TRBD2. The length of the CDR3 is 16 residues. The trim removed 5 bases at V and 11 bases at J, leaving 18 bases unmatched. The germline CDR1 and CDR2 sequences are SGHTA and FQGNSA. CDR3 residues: CASSRSGRKSYNEQYF. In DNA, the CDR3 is TGTGCCAGCAGCCGTAGCGGGAGAAAGTCCTACAATGAGCAGTACTTC.

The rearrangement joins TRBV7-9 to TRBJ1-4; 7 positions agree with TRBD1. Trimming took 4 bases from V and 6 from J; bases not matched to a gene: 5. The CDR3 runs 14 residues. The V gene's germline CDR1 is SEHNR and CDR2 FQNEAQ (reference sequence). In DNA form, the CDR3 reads TGTGCCAGCAGCTCCGGGACAGCTCATGAAAAACTGTTTTTT. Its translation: CASSSGTAHEKLFF. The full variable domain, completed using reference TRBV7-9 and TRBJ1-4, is DTGVSQNPRHKITKRGQNVTFRCDPISEHNRLYWYRQTLGQGPEFLTYFQNEAQLEKSRLLSDRFSAERPKGSFSTLEIQRTEQGDSAMYLCASSSGTAHEKLFFGSGTQLSVL.

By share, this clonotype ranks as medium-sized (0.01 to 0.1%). CDR3 sequence (DNA): TGTGCCAGCAGCTTATGGCTCGGACAGGGTGTCTACGAGCAGTACTTC. Translation: CASSLWLGQGVYEQYF. The V and J genes are TRBV11-2 and TRBJ2-7; TRBD1 agrees at 8 bases. This CDR3 region has 16 residues. V lost 2 bases, J lost 3 bases, and 9 bases stayed unmatched. Germline CDR1 is SGHAT and CDR2 is FQNNGV.

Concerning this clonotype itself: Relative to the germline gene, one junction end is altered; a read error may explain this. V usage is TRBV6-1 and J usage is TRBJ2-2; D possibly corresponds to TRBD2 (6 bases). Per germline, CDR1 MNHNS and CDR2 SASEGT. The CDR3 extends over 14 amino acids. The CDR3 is CASRRDGLTGELYF. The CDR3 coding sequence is TGTGCCAGCAGGCGGGACGGCCTCACCGGTGAGCTGTATTTT.

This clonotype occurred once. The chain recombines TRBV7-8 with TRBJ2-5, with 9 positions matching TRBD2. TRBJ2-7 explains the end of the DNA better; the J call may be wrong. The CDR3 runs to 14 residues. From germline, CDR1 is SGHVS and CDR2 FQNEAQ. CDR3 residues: CASSMSGGNYEQYF. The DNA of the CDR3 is TGTGCCAGCAGCATGAGCGGGGGGAACTACGAGCAGTACTTC.

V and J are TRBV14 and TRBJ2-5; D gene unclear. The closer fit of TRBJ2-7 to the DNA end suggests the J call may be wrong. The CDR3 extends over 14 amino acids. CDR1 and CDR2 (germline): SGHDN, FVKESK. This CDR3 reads CASSQQGPRYEQYF. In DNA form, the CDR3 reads TGTGCCAGCAGCCAACAAGGTCCCAGATACGAGCAGTACTTC.

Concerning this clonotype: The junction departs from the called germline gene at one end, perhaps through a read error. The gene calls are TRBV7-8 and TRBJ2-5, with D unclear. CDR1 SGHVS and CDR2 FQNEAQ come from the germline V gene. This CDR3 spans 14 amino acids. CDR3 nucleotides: TGTGCCAGCAGCCGCCGCACTGACGGAGATACCCAGTACTTT. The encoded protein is CASSRRTDGDTQYF.

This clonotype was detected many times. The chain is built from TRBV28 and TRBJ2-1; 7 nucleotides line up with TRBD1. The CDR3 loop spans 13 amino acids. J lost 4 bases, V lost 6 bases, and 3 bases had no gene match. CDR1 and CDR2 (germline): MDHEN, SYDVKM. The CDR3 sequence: CASSLDRYNEQFF. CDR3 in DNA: TGTGCCAGCAGCCTGGACAGGTACAATGAGCAGTTCTTC.

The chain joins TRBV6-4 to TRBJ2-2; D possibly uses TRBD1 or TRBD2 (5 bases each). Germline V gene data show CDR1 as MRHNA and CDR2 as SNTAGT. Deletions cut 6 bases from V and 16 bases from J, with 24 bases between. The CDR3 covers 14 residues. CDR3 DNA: TGTGCCAGCAGCGACCGTCCGGGAACCGGGGCGCAGTTTTTT. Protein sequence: CASSDRPGTGAQFF.